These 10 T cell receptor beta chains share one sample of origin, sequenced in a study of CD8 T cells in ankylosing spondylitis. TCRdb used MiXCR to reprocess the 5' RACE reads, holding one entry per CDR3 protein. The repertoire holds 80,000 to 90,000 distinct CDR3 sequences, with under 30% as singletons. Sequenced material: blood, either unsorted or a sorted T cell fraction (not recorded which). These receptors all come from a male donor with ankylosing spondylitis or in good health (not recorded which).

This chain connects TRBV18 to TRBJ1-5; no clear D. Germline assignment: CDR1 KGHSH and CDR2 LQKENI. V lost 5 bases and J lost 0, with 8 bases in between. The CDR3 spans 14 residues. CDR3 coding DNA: TGTGCCAGCTCAACTGTAGTTAGCAATCAGCCCCAGCATTTT. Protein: CASSTVVSNQPQHF. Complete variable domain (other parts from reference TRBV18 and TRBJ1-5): NAGVMQNPRHLVRRRGQEARLRCSPMKGHSHVYWYRQLPEEGLKFMVYLQKENIIDESGMPKERFSAEFPKEGPSILRIQQVVRGDSAAYFCASSTVVSNQPQHFGDGTRLSIL.

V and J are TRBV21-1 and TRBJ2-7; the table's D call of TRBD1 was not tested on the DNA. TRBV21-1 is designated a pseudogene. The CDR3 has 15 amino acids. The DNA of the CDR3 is TGTGCCAGCAGCAAAGGGGACGGAAAACCCTACGAGCAGTACGTC. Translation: CASSKGDGKPYEQYV.

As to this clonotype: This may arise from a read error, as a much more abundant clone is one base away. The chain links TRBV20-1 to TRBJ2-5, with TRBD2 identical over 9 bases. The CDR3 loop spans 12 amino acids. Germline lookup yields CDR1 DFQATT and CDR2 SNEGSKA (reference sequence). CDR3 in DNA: TGCAGTGCCATAGCGGGAGTTGAGAGCCAGTACTTC. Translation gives CSAIAGVESQYF.

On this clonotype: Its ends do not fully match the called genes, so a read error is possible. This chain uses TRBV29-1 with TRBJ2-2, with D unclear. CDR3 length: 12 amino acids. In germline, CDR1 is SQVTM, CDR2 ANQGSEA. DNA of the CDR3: TGCACCGTTGGATATAACACCGGGGAGCTGTTTTTT. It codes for CTVGYNTGELFF.

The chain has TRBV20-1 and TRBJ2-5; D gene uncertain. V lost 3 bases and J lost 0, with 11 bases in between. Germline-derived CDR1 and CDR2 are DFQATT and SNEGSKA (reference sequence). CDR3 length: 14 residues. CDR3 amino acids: CSASGRMYQETQYF. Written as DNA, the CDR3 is TGCAGTGCTAGCGGCAGAATGTACCAAGAGACCCAGTACTTC.

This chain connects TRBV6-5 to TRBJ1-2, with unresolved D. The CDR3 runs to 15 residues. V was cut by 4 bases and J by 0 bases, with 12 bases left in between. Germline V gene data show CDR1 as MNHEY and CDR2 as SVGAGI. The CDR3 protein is CASSSPRGANYGYTF. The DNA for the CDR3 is TGTGCCAGCAGTTCGCCACGGGGAGCTAACTATGGCTACACCTTC.

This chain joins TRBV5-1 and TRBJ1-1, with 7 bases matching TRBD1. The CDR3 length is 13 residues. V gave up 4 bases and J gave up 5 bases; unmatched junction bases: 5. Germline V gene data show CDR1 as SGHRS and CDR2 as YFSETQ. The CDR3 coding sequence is TGCGCCAGCAGCCCAGGGGGTAGGACTGAAGCTTTCTTT. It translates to CASSPGGRTEAFF.

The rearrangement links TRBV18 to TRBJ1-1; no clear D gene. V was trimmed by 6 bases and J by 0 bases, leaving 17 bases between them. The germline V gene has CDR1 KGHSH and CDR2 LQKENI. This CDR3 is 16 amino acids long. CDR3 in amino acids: CASSLSGPLMNTEAFF. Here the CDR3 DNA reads TGTGCCAGCTCGCTCTCCGGCCCGCTAATGAACACTGAAGCTTTCTTT.

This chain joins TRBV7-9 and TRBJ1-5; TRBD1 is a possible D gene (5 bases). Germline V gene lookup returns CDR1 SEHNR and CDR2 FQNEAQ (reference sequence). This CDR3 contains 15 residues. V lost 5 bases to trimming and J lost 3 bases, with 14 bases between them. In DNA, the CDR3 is TGTGCCAGCAGCAAAGGGGCGGGGGACAATCAGCCCCAGCATTTT. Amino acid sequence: CASSKGAGDNQPQHF.

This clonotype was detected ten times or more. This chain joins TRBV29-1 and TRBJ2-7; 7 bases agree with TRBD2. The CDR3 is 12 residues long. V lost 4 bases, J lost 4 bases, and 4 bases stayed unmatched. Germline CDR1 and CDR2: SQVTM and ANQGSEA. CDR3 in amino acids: CSVAELAYEQYF. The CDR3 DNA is TGCAGCGTTGCAGAACTAGCGTACGAGCAGTACTTC.